Listed here are 10 T cell receptor beta chains from one sample, sequenced in a study of blood T cell repertoires in COVID-19. TCRdb's table, derived via immunoSEQ multiplex PCR, lists solely in-frame clones and lacks some. The sample shows around 170,000 clones, around 80% of them seen only once. Sequencing input: PBMCs or T cells enriched from blood (not recorded which). Receptor source: a woman aged 50 to 60 who had recovered from COVID-19.

As regards this clone: The same CDR3 is also encoded by other DNA sequences in this sample. The chain couples TRBV18 to TRBJ2-2; D is unclear. This CDR3 has 14 residues. Trimming took off 2 bases at V and 0 bases at J, with 4 bases between the two ends. Germline lookup yields CDR1 KGHSH and CDR2 LQKENI. This CDR3 is CASSPTTNTGELFF. The CDR3 DNA reads TGTGCCAGCTCACCAACAACGAACACCGGGGAGCTGTTTTTT.

V is TRBV6-5 and J is TRBJ2-5, with 8 bases matching TRBD1. Germline trimming cut 6 bases from V and 4 bases from J; bases unmatched to any gene: 7. Germline values: CDR1 MNHEY, CDR2 SVGAGI. The CDR3 is 14 residues long. CDR3 sequence (DNA): TGTGCCAGCAGGTCCGCAGGGGGCGCAGAGACCCAGTACTTC. It encodes CASRSAGGAETQYF.

This chain links TRBV7-9 with TRBJ1-2; D might be TRBD1 (6 bases). With 4 bases removed from V and 5 bases from J, the gap between germline ends came to 23 bases. Germline V gives CDR1 SEHNR, CDR2 FQNEAQ (reference sequence). This CDR3 contains 17 residues. The CDR3 loop is CASSSELTGGFGYGYTF. In DNA, the CDR3 is TGTGCCAGCAGCTCCGAACTGACTGGGGGCTTCGGGTATGGCTACACCTTC.

The V gene is TRBV11-2, the J gene TRBJ2-1, with 9 bases matching TRBD1. Germline lookup yields CDR1 SGHAT and CDR2 FQNNGV. V lost 1 base and J lost 9; bases outside the gene matches: 10. This CDR3 contains 16 residues. CDR3 coding DNA: TGTGCCAGCAGCTTAGCTGCGGACAGGGGTCGGGTTGAGCAGTTCTTC. Translation: CASSLAADRGRVEQFF.

This clone is a singleton in its sample. V usage is TRBV7-2 and J usage is TRBJ2-5, with 13 bases that match TRBD2. CDR1 and CDR2 (germline): SGHTA, FQGNSA. The CDR3 spans 16 residues. Losses at the gene ends were 1 base for V and 5 bases for J; bases not matched to a gene: 4. CDR3 amino acids: CASSLGTSGSRETQYF. CDR3 coding DNA: TGTGCCAGCAGCTTAGGGACTAGCGGGAGTAGGGAGACCCAGTACTTC.

For the CDR3, the DNA is TGTGCCAGCAGTTTACTCCAGGTTGGCACCTACGAGCAGTACTTC. Its protein is CASSLLQVGTYEQYF. This chain joins TRBV28 and TRBJ2-7; D is unresolved. Germline V gene data show CDR1 as MDHEN and CDR2 as SYDVKM. V was clipped by 2 bases and J by 2 bases, with 13 bases between them. The CDR3 loop spans 15 amino acids.

The gene calls are TRBV5-1 and TRBJ2-3, with 10 bases matching TRBD2. The trim removed 0 bases at V and 5 bases at J, leaving 6 bases unmatched. Germline CDR1 and CDR2: SGHRS and YFSETQ. The CDR3 loop spans 16 amino acids. DNA for the CDR3: TGCGCCAGCAGCTTGGTTTTAGCGGGAGGTGGAGATACGCAGTATTTT. This translates into CASSLVLAGGGDTQYF.

This chain joins TRBV9 and TRBJ2-5, with D perhaps TRBD2 (5 bases). The CDR3 spans 12 residues. Trimming left V 3 bases short and J 2 bases short, with 5 bases between. Germline V CDR1 and CDR2: SGDLS, YYNGEE. CDR3 loop: CASSAGQETQYF. DNA of the CDR3: TGTGCCAGCAGCGCGGGGCAAGAGACCCAGTACTTC.

This chain links TRBV10-3 with TRBJ1-1, with TRBD1 as a possible D gene (5 bases). The ends were cut back, 0 bases at V and 10 bases at J, with 9 bases in the middle. The CDR3 sequence is 12 residues long. Looked up from germline, CDR1 is ENHRY and CDR2 is SYGVKD. The CDR3 coding sequence is TGTGCCATCAGTGAGTCTTCGGGGGGAGCTTTCTTT. This codes for CAISESSGGAFF.

Of note for this clone: The same CDR3 can be traced to other DNA sequences in this sample. The J gene is TRBJ1-6, the V gene TRBV4-1; D is unresolved. V lost 2 bases, J lost 7 bases, and 12 bases lay in between. CDR3 length equals 15 residues. CDR1 MGHRA and CDR2 YSYEKL come from the germline V gene. Here the CDR3 DNA reads TGCGCCAGCAGCCAACTACAGTCTTCCAATTCACCCCTCCACTTT. Translation: CASSQLQSSNSPLHF.